The TCR beta chain described here comes from a study of identifying expanded T cells in peripheral blood. Study-wide points: About 1.3 clones differed between technical replicates, versus roughly 17 and 20 over time. Two-week clone count variance significantly increased as total template count grew.

As for this clone: Its antigen is not identified.

Trimming at V came to 6 bases and at J to 6 bases, leaving 9 bases not matched to a gene. The CDR3 sequence is 14 residues long. Germline V gene lookup returns CDR1 MNHEY and CDR2 SVGAGI. No infections or other immune events were documented during collection. Measured with immunoSEQ multiplex PCR; TCRdb has only the in-frame clones, and not every one. Found here are about 85,000 clones, around nine tenths of them singletons; the top ten hold around a fifth. This rearrangement joins TRBV6-5 to TRBJ1-2; the match to TRBD1 covers 8 bases. The sequenced material came from blood. This TCR was recovered from a person aged 18-70 years in good health. CDR3 sequence: CASRSPQGEHGYTF. In nucleotides, the CDR3 is TGTGCCAGCAGAAGCCCACAGGGGGAGCATGGCTACACCTTC.